This T cell receptor (beta chain) was captured by sequencing in a study of blood T cell repertoires in COVID-19. V lost 3 bases and J 3 bases, leaving 14 bases between the germline ends. The CDR3 runs 15 residues. CDR1 is MNHNS, CDR2 SASEGT, per germline. In the original processing: By means of reference gene primer amplification, nucleated cell counts were estimated. Generated by immunoSEQ multiplex PCR, the TCRdb table keeps only in-frame clones and is missing some. V and J calls and clone size come straight from that table; D and trimming were deduced from the DNA. The sample lists 330,000 or so clones, 92% occurring once. The age range of participants was about 18 to 100 years, with residence in more than 20 US areas.

Sequencing was carried out using PBMCs or T cells enriched from blood (not recorded which). The rearrangement links TRBV6-1 to TRBJ1-2; perhaps TRBD1 as D (6 bases). This TCR derives from a young woman who had recovered from COVID-19. CDR3 region: CASSEVQGHDYGYTF. The CDR3 DNA is TGTGCCAGCAGTGAGGTCCAGGGACATGACTATGGCTACACCTTC.